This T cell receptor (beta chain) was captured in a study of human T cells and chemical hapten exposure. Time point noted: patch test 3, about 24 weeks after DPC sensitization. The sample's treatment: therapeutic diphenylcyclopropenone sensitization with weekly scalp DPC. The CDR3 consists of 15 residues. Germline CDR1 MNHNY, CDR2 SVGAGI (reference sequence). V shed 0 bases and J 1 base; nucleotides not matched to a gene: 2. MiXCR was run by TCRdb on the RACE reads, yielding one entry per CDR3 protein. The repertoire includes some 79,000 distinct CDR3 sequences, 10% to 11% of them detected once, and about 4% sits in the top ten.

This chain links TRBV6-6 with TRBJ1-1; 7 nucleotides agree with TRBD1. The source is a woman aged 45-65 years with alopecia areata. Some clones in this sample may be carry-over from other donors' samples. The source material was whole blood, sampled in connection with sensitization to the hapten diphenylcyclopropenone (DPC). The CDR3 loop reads CASSYSAGGNTEAFF. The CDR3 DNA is TGTGCCAGCAGTTACTCGGCAGGGGGGAACACTGAAGCTTTCTTT.